The TCR beta chain described here comes from a study of T cell responses to AZD1222 COVID-19 vaccine. Regarding the study as a whole: White British donors predominated, females outnumbered males, and clonal diversity was possibly underestimated. Variant regions that are unmutated are reportedly the target of nearly half of spike-specific TCRs.

Germline V CDR1 and CDR2: MGHRA, YSYEKL. CDR3 size: 15 residues. V trimming: 4 bases; J trimming: 7 bases; junction bases outside the gene matches: 9. Note on this clone: Its antigen remains unknown.

The protocol was immunoSEQ multiplex PCR, while the TCRdb copy is restricted to in-frame clones and leaves out a portion. This repertoire shows around 120,000 clones, around 87% found once; its top ten account for about 1.2%. The V gene is TRBV4-1, the J gene TRBJ1-4, with 7 positions matching TRBD1. This clonotype originated in an adult in good health. The sequenced sample was peripheral blood, obtained on day 0 of AZD1222 vaccination. CDR3 sequence (DNA): TGCGCCAGCAGCCCCTCGGCAGGGGGGGGTGAAAAACTGTTTTTT. Protein product: CASSPSAGGGEKLFF.